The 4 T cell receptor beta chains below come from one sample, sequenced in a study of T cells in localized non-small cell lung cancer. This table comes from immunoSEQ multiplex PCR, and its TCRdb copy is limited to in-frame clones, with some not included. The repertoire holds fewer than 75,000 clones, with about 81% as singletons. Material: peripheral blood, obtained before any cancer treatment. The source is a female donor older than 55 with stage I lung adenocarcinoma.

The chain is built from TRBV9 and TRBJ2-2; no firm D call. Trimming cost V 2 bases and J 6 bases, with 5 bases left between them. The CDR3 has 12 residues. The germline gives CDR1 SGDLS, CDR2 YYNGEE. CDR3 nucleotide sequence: TGTGCCAGCAGCGTCCGGTCCGGGGAGCTGTTTTTT. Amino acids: CASSVRSGELFF.

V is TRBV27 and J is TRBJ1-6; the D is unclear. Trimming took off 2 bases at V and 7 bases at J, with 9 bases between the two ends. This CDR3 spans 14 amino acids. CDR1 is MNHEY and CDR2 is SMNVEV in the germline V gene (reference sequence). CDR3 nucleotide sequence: TGTGCCAGCAGTTTACGGGATCCAAATTCACCCCTCCACTTT. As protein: CASSLRDPNSPLHF.

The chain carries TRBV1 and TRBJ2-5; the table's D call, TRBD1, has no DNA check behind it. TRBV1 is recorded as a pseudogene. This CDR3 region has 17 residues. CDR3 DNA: TGCACCAGCAGCCAGGCCGCTCGCCCAGGTGGCTCGGAGACCCAGTACTTC. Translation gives CTSSQAARPGGSETQYF.

The CDR3 is CASSYPDGNTIYF. The CDR3 DNA is TGTGCCAGCAGTTACCCAGACGGAAACACCATATATTTT. The chain has TRBV6-6 and TRBJ1-3, with D unresolved. V lost 2 bases and J lost 4, with 6 bases in between. CDR1 MNHNY and CDR2 SVGAGI come from the germline V gene (reference sequence). The CDR3 contains 13 residues.